The sequence of this T cell receptor (beta chain) was determined in a study of blood T cell repertoires in COVID-19. Looking at the study overall: Both acute and convalescent COVID-19 samples were obtained from the United States, Italy and Spain.

The ends were cut back, 4 bases at V and 3 bases at J, with 10 bases in the middle. The CDR3 totals 13 residues. How the authors handled the data: Using reference gene primer amplification, nucleated cell counts were estimated. Repertoires were generated with immunoSEQ multiplex PCR, while TCRdb's copy carries only in-frame clones and drops some. V and J calls and clone size are given by that table; D and trimming were obtained from the DNA. The repertoire consists of fewer than 500,000 clones, with over 65% occurring once and the leading ten covering about 1%. The TCR was taken from a human donor with acute or convalescent COVID-19. The donor label of this sample is uncertain. Sequencing was performed on peripheral blood. The chain is built from TRBV12-3 or TRBV12-4 and TRBJ2-7, with TRBD2 as a possible D gene (6 bases). The CDR3 nucleotides are TGTGCCAGCAGTTGGGCTAGCGACTACGAGCAGTACTTC. Translated, it gives CASSWASDYEQYF.